Described below is a single T cell receptor (beta chain) sequence and its context. This sample was included in a study of T cell responses to AZD1222 COVID-19 vaccine. For the study at large: Both about-4-week and about-12-week second-dose recipients were combined.

Germline trimming cut 3 bases from V and 7 bases from J; bases unmatched to any gene: 11. CDR3 length: 15 amino acids. Per the germline V gene, CDR1 is LGHNA and CDR2 is YNFKEQ. The protocol was immunoSEQ multiplex PCR, while the TCRdb copy is restricted to in-frame clones and leaves out a portion. The repertoire consists of more than 85,000 clones, with roughly 84% occurring once and the leading ten covering about a sixth. V usage is TRBV4-2 and J usage is TRBJ1-1; 7 bases agree with TRBD1. Sequences were derived from peripheral blood, sampled on day 0 of AZD1222 vaccination. This receptor was identified in an adult in good health. DNA for the CDR3: TGTGCCAGCAGCCAGCCGTCAGGGGGGTCGTTTGAAGCTTTCTTT. As protein: CASSQPSGGSFEAFF.